This TCR beta chain was captured by sequencing in a study of regulatory T cells in long-lasting Graves disease. As for time point: newly diagnosed GD, antithyroid drugs for less than 3 months. From PBMCs, RNA was extracted and then used to make the TCR library. Investigators prepared the TCR beta libraries by applying iRepertoire HTBI primers and Arm-PCR of CDR3 regions. Per the original data handling: Identification of gene segments yielded some 62 TRBV and around 13 TRBJ across samples. TCRdb re-called the multiplex PCR reads with MiXCR, one entry per CDR3 protein. What appears here as the V and J calls and clone size reflects TCRdb's work, not the paper's. The sample consists of roughly 500,000 distinct CDR3 sequences, about 13% of them appearing once. This clonotype has a handful of counts. The same specimen was also included in a second study, on T cells in Graves' hyperthyroidism and ophthalmopathy. That study reports: The TCR CDR3 first-round RT-PCR relied on the HTBI primer set. With a median lead of roughly 6.2 months before onset, the model predicted ophthalmopathy.

The TCR comes from a man younger than 40 with Graves disease. Here the sequenced sample was peripheral blood mononuclear cells (PBMCs), taken at new diagnosis, from a patient treated with antithyroid drugs.

CDR3 amino acids: CAVLGGRSYEQYF. The DNA for the CDR3 is TGTGCCGTATTGGGCGGGAGGTCTTACGAGCAGTACTTC. The chain recombines TRBV10-3 with TRBJ2-7, with 8 nucleotides matching TRBD2. CDR3 length: 13 residues. The V and J ends lost 11 bases and 4 bases, in that order; junction bases with no gene match: 10. CDR1 and CDR2 from the germline V gene are ENHRY and SYGVKD.